This T cell receptor (beta chain) is drawn from a study of cytomegalovirus exposure and HLA in healthy donors. A remark on this clone: What it binds is unknown.

Trimming shortened V by 5 bases and J by 4 bases, and 12 bases separated the two germline ends. The germline V gene has CDR1 MNHNS and CDR2 SASEGT. The CDR3 loop spans 13 amino acids. PCR amplification relied on 60 Vbeta primers (plus 13 Jbeta primers). TCRdb's table, derived via immunoSEQ multiplex PCR, lists solely in-frame clones and lacks some. Seen here are some 120,000 clones, roughly 70% observed once, and the top ten hold around 7%. General study findings and limits: It was reported that TCR beta sequences correctly inferred the HLA-A and HLA-B alleles for most subjects. Reports described diagnosis of cytomegalovirus status by the classifier as highly specific and sensitive. Sequencing likely produced, as an artifact, a cluster of highly shared sequence variants. The study put under 200 TCR beta chains on its list as cytomegalovirus-associated.

V is TRBV6-1 and J is TRBJ2-7, with D possibly TRBD1 on 6 matching bases. Sequenced material: PBMCs. The source of this sequence is a man between 35 and 55 years old in good health and CMV-seropositive. The CDR3 DNA is TGTGCCAGCAGTTTCGACAGGATTTACGAGCAGTACTTC. It encodes CASSFDRIYEQYF.